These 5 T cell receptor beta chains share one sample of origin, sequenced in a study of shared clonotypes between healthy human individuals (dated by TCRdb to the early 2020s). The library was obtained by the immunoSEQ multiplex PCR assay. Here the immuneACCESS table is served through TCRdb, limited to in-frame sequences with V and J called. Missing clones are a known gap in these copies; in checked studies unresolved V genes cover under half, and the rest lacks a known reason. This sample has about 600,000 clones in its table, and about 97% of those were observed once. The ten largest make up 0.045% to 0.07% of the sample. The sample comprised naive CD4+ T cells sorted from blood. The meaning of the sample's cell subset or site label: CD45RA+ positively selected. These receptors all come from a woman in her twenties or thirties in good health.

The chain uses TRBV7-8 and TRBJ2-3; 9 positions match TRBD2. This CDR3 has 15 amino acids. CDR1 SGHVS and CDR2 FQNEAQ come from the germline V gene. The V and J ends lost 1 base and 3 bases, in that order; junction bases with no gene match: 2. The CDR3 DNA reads TGTGCCAGCAGCTTAGTAGCGGGAGTAACAGATACGCAGTATTTT. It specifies CASSLVAGVTDTQYF.

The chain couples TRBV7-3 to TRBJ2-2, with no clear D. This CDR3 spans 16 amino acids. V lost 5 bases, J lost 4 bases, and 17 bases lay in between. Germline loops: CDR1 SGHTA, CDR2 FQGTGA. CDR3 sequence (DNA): TGTGCCAGCAGCCCAAAAGGCGGATTGGGCACCGGGGAGCTGTTTTTT. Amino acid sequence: CASSPKGGLGTGELFF.

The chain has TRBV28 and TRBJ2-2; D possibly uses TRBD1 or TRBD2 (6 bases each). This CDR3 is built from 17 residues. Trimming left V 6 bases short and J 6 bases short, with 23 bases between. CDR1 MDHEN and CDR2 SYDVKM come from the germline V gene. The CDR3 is CASRAARGVRDPGELFF. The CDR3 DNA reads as TGTGCCAGCAGGGCGGCGAGGGGGGTTAGAGACCCCGGGGAGCTGTTTTTT.

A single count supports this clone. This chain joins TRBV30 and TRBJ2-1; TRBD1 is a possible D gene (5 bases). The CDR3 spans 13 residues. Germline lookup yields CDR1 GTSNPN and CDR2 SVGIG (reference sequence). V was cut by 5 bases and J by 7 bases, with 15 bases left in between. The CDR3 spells CAWSPDTVNEQFF. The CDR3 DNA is TGTGCCTGGTCCCCGGACACGGTTAATGAGCAGTTCTTC.

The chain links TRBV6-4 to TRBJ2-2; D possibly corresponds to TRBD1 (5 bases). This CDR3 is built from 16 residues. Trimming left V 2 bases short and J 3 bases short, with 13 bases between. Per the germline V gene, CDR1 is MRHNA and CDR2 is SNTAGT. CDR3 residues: CASSDRAGSYTGELFF. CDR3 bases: TGTGCCAGCAGTGACCGGGCAGGGTCGTACACCGGGGAGCTGTTTTTT.